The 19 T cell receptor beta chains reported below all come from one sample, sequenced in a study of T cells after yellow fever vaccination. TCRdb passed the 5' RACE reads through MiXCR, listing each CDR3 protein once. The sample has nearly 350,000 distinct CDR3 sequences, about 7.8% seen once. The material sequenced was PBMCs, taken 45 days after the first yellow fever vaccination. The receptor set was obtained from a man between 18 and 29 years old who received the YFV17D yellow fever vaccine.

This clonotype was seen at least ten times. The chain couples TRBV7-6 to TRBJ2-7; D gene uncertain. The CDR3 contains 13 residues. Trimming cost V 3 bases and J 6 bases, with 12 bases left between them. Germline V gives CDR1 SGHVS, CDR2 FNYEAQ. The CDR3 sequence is CASSFSSSGEQYF. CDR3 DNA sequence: TGTGCCAGCAGCTTCTCTAGTTCCGGCGAGCAGTACTTC. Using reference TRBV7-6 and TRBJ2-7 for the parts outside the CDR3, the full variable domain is GAGVSQSPRYKVTKRGQDVALRCDPISGHVSLYWYRQALGQGPEFLTYFNYEAQQDKSGLPNDRFSAERPEGSISTLTIQRTEQRDSAMYRCASSFSSSGEQYFGPGTRLTVT.

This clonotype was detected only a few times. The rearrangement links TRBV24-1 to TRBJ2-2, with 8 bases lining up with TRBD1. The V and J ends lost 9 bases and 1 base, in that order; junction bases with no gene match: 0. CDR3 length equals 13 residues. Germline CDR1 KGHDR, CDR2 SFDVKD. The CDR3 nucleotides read TGTGCCACCGGGACAGGGAACACCGGGGAGCTGTTTTTT. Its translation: CATGTGNTGELFF.

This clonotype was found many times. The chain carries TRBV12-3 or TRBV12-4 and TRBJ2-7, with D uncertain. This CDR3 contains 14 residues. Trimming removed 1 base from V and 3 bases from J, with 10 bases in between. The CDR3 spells CASSLGLINYEQYV. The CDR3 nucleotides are TGTGCCAGCAGTTTAGGGCTCATAAACTACGAGCAGTACGTC.

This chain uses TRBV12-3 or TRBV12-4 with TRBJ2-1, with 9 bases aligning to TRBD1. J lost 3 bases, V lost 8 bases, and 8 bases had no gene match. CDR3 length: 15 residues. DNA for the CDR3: TGTGCCAGCGCCTCCGGGACAGGGCTCTACAATGAGCAGTTCTTC. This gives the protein CASASGTGLYNEQFF.

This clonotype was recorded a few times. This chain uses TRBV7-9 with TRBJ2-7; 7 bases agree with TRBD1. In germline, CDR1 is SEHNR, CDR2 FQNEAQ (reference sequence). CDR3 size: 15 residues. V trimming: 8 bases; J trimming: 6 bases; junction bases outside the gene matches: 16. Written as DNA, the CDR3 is TGTGCCAGCGGCCCCCCGGGACAGACCCGCGGCGAGCAGTACTTC. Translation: CASGPPGQTRGEQYF.

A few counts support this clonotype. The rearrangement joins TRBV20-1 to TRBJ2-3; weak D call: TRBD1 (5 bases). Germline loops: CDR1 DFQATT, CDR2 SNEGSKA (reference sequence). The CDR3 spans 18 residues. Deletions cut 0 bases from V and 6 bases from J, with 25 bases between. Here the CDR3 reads CSARDWLGRTQAGDTQYF. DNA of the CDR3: TGCAGTGCTAGAGATTGGCTAGGACGAACACAGGCAGGGGATACGCAGTATTTT.

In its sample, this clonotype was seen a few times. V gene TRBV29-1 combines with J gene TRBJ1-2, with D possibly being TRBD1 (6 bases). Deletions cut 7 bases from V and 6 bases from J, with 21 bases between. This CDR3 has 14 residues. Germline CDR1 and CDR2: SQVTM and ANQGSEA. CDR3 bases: TGCAGCGGTGGGACAAACAGGTTGGGGGATGGCTACACCTTC. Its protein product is CSGGTNRLGDGYTF.

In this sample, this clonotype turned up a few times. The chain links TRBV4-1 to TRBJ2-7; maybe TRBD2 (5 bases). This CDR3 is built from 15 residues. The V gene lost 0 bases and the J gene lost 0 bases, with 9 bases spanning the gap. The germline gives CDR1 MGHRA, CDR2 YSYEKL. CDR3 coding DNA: TGCGCCAGCAGCCAAGAGGCGGCGGGCTCCTACGAGCAGTACTTC. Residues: CASSQEAAGSYEQYF.

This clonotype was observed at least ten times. CDR3 sequence: CASMEGGFNEQFF. The CDR3 bases are TGTGCCAGCATGGAGGGTGGGTTCAATGAGCAGTTCTTC. This chain connects TRBV7-9 to TRBJ2-1; possible D gene TRBD2, 6 bases. The CDR3 is 13 residues long. Trimming shortened V by 7 bases and J by 6 bases, and 13 bases separated the two germline ends. Per germline, CDR1 SEHNR and CDR2 FQNEAQ (reference sequence).

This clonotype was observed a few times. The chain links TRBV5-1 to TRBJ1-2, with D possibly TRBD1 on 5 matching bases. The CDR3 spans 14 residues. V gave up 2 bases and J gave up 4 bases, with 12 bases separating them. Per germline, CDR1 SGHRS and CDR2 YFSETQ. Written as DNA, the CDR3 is TGCGCCAGCAGCTTTGGGGGGAGTGGCTATGGCTACACCTTC. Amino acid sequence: CASSFGGSGYGYTF.

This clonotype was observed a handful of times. The DNA for the CDR3 is TGTGCCAGCAGTTTTTCTCGCAGGGGGCAAGTTGGCTACACCTTC. This encodes CASSFSRRGQVGYTF. The V call is TRBV28, the J call TRBJ1-2; 8 nucleotides match TRBD1. CDR3 length: 15 amino acids. Germline lookup yields CDR1 MDHEN and CDR2 SYDVKM. J lost 7 bases, V lost 3 bases, and 10 bases had no gene match.

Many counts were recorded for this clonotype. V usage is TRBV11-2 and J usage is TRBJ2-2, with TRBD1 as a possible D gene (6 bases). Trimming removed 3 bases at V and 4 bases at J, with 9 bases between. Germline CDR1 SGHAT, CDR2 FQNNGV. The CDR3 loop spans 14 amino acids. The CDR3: CASSLAGVTGELFF. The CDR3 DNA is TGTGCCAGCAGCTTGGCAGGGGTCACCGGGGAGCTGTTTTTT.

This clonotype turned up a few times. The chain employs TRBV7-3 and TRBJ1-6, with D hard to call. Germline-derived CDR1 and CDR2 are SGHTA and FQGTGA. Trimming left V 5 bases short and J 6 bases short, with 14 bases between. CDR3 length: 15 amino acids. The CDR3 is CASSATGNRNSPLHF. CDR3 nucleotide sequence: TGTGCCAGCAGCGCTACGGGGAATCGTAATTCACCCCTCCACTTT.

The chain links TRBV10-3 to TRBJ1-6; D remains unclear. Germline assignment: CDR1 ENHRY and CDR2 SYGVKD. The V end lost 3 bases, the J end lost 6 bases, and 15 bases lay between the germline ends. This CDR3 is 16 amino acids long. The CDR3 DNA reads TGTGCCATCAGTGATAAACAGCTTGAGATTAATTCACCCCTCCACTTT. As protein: CAISDKQLEINSPLHF.

The CDR3 region is CSARSREAYNEQFF. The CDR3 DNA reads as TGCAGTGCTAGATCTAGGGAAGCCTACAATGAGCAGTTCTTC. The chain has TRBV20-1 and TRBJ2-1; the D is unclear. Germline V gene data show CDR1 as DFQATT and CDR2 as SNEGSKA (reference sequence). The CDR3 covers 14 residues. V shed 2 bases and J shed 2 bases, with 10 bases lying between them.

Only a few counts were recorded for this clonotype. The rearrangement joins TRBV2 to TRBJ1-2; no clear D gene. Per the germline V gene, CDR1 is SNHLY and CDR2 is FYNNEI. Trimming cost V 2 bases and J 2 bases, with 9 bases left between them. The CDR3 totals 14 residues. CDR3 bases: TGTGCCAGCAGTGAAAGTTCGAGGAACTATGGCTACACCTTC. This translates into CASSESSRNYGYTF.

CDR3 amino acids: CASSWVAPGELFF. Here the CDR3 DNA reads TGTGCCAGCAGCTGGGTCGCACCCGGGGAGCTGTTTTTT. This chain uses TRBV7-2 with TRBJ2-2; no clear D gene. The ends were cut back, 4 bases at V and 6 bases at J, with 9 bases in the middle. The germline gives CDR1 SGHTA, CDR2 FQGNSA. CDR3 length: 13 amino acids.

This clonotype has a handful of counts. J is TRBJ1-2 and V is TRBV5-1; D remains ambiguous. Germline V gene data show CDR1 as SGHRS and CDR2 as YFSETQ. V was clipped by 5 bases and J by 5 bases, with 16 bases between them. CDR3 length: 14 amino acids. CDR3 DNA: TGCGCCAGCAGGCTGTCGTCCGGTGGTTATGGCTACACCTTC. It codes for CASRLSSGGYGYTF.

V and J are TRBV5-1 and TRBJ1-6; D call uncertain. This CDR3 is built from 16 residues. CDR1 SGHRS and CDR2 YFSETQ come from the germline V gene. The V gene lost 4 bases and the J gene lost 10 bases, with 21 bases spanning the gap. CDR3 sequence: CASSPYPDAGGSPLHF. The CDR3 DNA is TGCGCCAGCAGCCCTTACCCGGACGCCGGCGGGTCACCCCTCCACTTT.